The 2 T cell receptor beta chains in this list originate from one sample, sequenced in a study of cytomegalovirus exposure and HLA in healthy donors. The PCR employed 60 Vbeta primers together with 13 Jbeta primers. Libraries were prepared by immunoSEQ multiplex PCR; TCRdb keeps only in-frame clonotypes and omits some of them. The sample lists more than 95,000 clones, about two thirds occurring once. Sequencing used PBMCs. All receptors come from a man aged 55 to 70 in good health and CMV-seropositive.

The rearrangement joins TRBV7-3 to TRBJ1-1; TRBD1 agrees at 8 bases. Losses at the gene ends were 5 bases for V and 9 bases for J; bases not matched to a gene: 8. The V gene's germline CDR1 is SGHTA and CDR2 FQGTGA. The CDR3 is 13 residues long. The CDR3 spells CASSNIDRGKAFF. DNA for the CDR3: TGTGCCAGCAGCAACATAGACAGGGGTAAAGCTTTCTTT.

The rearrangement joins TRBV30 to TRBJ1-1; TRBD1 is a possible D gene (5 bases). Germline CDR1 and CDR2: GTSNPN and SVGIG (reference sequence). Trimming took 8 bases from V and 0 from J, leaving 16 bases between them. There are 14 residues in the CDR3. The CDR3 spells CAARLGALNTEAFF. CDR3 coding DNA: TGTGCCGCTCGCCTTGGGGCCCTGAACACTGAAGCTTTCTTT.